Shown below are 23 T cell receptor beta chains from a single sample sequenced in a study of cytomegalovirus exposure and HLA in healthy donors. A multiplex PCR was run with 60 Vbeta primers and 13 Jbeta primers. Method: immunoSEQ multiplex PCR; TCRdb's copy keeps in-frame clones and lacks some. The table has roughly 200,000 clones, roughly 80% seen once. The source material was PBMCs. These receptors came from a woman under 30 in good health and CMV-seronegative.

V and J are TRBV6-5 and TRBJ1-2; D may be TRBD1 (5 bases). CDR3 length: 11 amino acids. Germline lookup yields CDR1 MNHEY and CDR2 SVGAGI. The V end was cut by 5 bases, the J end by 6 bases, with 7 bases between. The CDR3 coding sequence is TGTGCCAGCAGTCAAGGGGATGGCTACACCTTC. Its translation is CASSQGDGYTF.

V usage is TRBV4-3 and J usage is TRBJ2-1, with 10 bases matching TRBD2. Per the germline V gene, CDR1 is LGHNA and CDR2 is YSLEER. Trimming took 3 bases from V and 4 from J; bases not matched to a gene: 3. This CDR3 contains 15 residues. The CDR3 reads CASSQGTSEYNEQFF. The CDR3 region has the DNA TGCGCCAGCAGCCAGGGGACTAGCGAGTACAATGAGCAGTTCTTC.

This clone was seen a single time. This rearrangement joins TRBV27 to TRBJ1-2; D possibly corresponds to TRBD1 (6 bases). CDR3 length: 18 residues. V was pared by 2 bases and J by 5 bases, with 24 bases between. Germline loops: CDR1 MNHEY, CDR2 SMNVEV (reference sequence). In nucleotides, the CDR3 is TGTGCCAGCAGTTTACAGCCCCCACAGGTGCAGGGGTGGTATGGCTACACCTTC. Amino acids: CASSLQPPQVQGWYGYTF.

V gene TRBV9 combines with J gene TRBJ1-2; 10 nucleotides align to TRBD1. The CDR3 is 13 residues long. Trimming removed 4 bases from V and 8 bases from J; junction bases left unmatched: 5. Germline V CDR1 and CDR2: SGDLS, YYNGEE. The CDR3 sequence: CASSPWTGGGYTF. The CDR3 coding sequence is TGTGCCAGCAGCCCTTGGACAGGGGGAGGCTACACCTTC.

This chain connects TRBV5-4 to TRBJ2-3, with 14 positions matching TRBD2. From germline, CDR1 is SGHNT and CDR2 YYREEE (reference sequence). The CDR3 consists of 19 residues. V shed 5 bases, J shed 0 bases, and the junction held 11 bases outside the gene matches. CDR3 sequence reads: CASRGTSGRGGPSTDTQYF. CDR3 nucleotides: TGTGCCAGCAGGGGGACTAGCGGGAGAGGGGGGCCGAGCACAGATACGCAGTATTTT. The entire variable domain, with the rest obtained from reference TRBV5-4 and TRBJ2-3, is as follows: ETGVTQSPTHLIKTRGQQVTLRCSSQSGHNTVSWYQQALGQGPQFIFQYYREEENGRGNFPPRFSGLQFPNYSSELNVNALELDDSALYLCASRGTSGRGGPSTDTQYFGPGTRLTVL.

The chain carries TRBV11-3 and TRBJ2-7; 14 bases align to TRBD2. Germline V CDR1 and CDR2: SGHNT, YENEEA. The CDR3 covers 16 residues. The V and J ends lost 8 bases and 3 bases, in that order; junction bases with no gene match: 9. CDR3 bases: TGTGCCAGCCCAGGGACTAGCGGGAGCGCGGGCTACGAGCAGTACGTC. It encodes CASPGTSGSAGYEQYV.

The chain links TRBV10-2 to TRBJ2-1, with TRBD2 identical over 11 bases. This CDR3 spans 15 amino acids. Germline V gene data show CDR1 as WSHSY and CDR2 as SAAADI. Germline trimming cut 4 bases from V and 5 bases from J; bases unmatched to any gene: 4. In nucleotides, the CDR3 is TGCGCCAGCAGTGCGCCGGGACTAGCGGACAATGAGCAGTTCTTC. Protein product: CASSAPGLADNEQFF.

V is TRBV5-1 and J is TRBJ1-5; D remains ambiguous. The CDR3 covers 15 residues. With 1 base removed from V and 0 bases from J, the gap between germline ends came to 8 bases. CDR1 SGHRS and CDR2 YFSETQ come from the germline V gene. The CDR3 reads CASSLQPYSNQPQHF. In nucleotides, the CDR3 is TGCGCCAGCAGCTTGCAACCCTATAGCAATCAGCCCCAGCATTTT.

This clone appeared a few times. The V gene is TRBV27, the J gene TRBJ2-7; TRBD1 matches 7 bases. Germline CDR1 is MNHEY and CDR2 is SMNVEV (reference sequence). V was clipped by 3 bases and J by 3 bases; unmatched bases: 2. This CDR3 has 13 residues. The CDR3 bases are TGTGCCAGCAGTTTGACAGGGAACTACGAGCAGTACTTC. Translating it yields CASSLTGNYEQYF.

Here the CDR3 reads CSAYDNYEQYF. The CDR3 DNA reads TGCAGTGCCTACGACAACTACGAGCAGTACTTC. V gene TRBV20-1 combines with J gene TRBJ2-7; D uncertain. From germline, CDR1 is DFQATT and CDR2 SNEGSKA (reference sequence). This CDR3 is 11 amino acids long. Trimming took 6 bases from V and 3 from J, leaving 9 bases between them.

CDR3 nucleotide sequence: TGTGCCAGCAGCGCAACCCCACAGGGGGCAGATGAGCAGTTCTTC. It is translated as CASSATPQGADEQFF. The J gene is TRBJ2-1, the V gene TRBV6-5, with 9 bases matching TRBD1. The germline V gene encodes CDR1 MNHEY and CDR2 SVGAGI. The CDR3 is 15 amino acids. V lost 6 bases and J lost 8; bases outside the gene matches: 11.

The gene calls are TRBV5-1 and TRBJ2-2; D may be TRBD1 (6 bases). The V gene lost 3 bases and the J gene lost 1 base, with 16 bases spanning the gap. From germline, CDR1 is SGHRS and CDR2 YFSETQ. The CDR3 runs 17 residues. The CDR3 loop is CASSWEPQGLNTGELFF. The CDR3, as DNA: TGCGCCAGCAGCTGGGAACCGCAGGGGCTGAACACCGGGGAGCTGTTTTTT.

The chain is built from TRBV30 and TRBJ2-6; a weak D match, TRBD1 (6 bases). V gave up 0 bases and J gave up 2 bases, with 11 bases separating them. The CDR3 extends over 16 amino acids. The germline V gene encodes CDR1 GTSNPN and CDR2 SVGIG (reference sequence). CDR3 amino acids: CAWSVLNRAGANVLTF. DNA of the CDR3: TGTGCCTGGAGTGTATTAAACAGGGCTGGGGCCAACGTCCTGACTTTC.

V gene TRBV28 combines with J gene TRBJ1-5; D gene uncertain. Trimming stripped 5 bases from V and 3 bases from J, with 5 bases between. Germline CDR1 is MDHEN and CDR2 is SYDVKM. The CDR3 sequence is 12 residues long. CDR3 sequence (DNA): TGTGCCAGCAGTCTCTACAATCAGCCCCAGCATTTT. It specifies CASSLYNQPQHF.

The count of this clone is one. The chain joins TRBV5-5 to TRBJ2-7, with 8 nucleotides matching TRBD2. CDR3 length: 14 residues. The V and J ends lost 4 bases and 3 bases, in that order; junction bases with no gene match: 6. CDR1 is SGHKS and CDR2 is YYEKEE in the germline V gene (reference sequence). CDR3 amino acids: CASSPSGTSYEQYV. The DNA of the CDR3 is TGTGCCAGCAGCCCGTCCGGGACTAGCTACGAGCAGTACGTC.

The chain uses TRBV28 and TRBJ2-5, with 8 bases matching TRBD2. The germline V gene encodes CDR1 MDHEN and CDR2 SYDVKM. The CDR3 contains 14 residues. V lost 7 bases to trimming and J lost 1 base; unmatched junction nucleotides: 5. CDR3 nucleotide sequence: TGTGCCAGCAACCCGGGGGGGCCCCAAGAGACCCAGTACTTC. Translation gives CASNPGGPQETQYF.

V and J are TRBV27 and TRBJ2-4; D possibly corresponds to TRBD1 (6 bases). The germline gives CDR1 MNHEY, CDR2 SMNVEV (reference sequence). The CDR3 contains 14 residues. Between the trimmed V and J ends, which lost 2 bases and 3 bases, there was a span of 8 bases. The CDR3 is CASSLQGFKNIQYF. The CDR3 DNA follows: TGTGCCAGCAGTTTACAGGGGTTCAAAAACATTCAGTACTTC.

CDR3: CASSYTSGVAKNIQYF. CDR3 DNA: TGTGCCAGCAGTTACACTAGCGGGGTTGCCAAAAACATTCAGTACTTC. The chain joins TRBV6-5 to TRBJ2-4; TRBD2 matches 10 bases. Germline lookup yields CDR1 MNHEY and CDR2 SVGAGI. CDR3 length: 16 residues. V lost 2 bases and J lost 1; bases outside the gene matches: 2.

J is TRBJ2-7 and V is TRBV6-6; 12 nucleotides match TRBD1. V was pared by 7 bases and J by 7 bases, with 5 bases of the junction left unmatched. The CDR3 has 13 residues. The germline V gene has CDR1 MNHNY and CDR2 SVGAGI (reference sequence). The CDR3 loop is CASMGTGGREQYF. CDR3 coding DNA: TGTGCCAGCATGGGGACAGGGGGCCGAGAGCAGTACTTC.

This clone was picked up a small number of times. CDR3 sequence (DNA): TGTGCCAGCTCACCACGGCCAGCGAAAGAGACCCAGTACTTC. Amino acids: CASSPRPAKETQYF. The chain recombines TRBV18 with TRBJ2-5; D is undetermined. V was clipped by 1 base and J by 3 bases, with 9 bases between them. CDR1 and CDR2 (germline): KGHSH, LQKENI. This CDR3 contains 14 residues.

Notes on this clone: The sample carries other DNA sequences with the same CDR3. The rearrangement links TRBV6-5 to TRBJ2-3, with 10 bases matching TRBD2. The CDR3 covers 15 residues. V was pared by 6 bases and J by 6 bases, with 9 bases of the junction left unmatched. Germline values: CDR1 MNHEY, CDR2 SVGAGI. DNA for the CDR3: TGTGCCAGCAGGTTTAGCGGGAGGTCCACGGATACGCAGTATTTT. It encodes CASRFSGRSTDTQYF.

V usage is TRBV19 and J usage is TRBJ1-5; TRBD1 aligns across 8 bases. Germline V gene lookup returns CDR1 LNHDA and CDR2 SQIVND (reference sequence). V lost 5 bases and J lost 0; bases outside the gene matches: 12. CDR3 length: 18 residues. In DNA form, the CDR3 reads TGTGCCAGTAGTTCTCCTGGGACAGGCTATTATAGCAATCAGCCCCAGCATTTT. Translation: CASSSPGTGYYSNQPQHF.

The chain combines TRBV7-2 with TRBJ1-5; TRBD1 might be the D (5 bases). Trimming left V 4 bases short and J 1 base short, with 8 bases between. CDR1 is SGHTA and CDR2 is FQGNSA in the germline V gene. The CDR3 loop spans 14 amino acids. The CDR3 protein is CASSWAGSNQPQHF. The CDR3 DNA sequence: TGTGCCAGCAGCTGGGCAGGGAGCAATCAGCCCCAGCATTTT.